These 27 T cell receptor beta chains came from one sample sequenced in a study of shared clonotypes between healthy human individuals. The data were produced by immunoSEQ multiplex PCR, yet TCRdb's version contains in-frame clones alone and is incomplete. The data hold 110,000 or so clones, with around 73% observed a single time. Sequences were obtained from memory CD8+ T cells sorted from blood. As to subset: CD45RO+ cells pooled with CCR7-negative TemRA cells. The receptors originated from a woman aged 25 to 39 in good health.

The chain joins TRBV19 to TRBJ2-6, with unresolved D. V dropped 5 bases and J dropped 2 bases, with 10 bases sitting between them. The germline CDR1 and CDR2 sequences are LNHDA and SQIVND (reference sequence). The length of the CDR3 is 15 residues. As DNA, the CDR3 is TGTGCCAGTAGTCCAACACCACCTGGGGCCAACGTCCTGACTTTC. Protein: CASSPTPPGANVLTF.

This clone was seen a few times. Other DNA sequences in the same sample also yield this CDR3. This chain's CDR3 is CASSQEHGGTEAFF. The DNA of the CDR3 is TGCGCCAGCAGCCAAGAGCACGGCGGGACTGAAGCTTTCTTT. The chain has TRBV4-1 and TRBJ1-1; D remains unclear. V was clipped by 0 bases and J by 5 bases, with 10 bases between them. CDR1 is MGHRA, CDR2 YSYEKL, per germline. The CDR3 loop spans 14 amino acids.

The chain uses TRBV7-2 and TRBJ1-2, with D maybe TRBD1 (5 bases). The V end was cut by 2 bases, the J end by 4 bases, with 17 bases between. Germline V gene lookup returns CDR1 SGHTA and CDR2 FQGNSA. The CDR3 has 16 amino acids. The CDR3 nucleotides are TGTGCCAGCAGCTTAAGGGACCGGGGGTCAGCCTATGGCTACACCTTC. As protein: CASSLRDRGSAYGYTF.

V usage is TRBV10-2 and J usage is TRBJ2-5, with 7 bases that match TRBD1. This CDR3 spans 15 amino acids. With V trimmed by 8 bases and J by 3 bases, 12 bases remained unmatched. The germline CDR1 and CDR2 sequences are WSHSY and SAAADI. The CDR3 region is CASARFRGIKETQYF. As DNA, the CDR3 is TGCGCCAGCGCGCGATTCAGGGGGATAAAAGAGACCCAGTACTTC.

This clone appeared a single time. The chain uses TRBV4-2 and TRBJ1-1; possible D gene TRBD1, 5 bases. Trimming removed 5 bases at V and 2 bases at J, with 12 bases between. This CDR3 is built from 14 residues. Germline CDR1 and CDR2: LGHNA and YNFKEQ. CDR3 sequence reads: CASSYRDGNTEAFF. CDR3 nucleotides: TGTGCCAGCAGCTACCGGGACGGCAACACTGAAGCTTTCTTT.

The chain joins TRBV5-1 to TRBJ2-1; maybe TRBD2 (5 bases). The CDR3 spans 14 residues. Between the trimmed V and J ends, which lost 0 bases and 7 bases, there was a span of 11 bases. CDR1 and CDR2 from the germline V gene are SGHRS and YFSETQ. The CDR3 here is CASSLVGVVNEQFF. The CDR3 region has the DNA TGCGCCAGCAGCTTGGTGGGAGTAGTAAATGAGCAGTTCTTC.

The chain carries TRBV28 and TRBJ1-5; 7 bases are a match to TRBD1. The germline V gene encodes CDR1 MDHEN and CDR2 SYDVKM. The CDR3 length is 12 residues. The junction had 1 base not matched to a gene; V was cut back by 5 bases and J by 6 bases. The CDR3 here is CASSHRGQPQHF. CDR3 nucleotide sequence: TGTGCCAGCAGTCACAGGGGTCAGCCCCAGCATTTT.

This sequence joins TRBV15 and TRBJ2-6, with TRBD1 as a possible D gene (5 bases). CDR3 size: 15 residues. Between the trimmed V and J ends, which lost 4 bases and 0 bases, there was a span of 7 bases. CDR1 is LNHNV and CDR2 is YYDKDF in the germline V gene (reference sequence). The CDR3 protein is CATSTRGSGANVLTF. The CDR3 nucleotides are TGTGCCACCAGCACAAGGGGCTCTGGGGCCAACGTCCTGACTTTC.

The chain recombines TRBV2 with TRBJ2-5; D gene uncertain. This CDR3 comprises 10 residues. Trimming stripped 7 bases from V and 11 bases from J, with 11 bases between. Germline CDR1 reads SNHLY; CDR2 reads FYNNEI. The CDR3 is CASKLLEQYF. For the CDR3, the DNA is TGTGCCAGCAAATTGCTTGAGCAGTACTTC.

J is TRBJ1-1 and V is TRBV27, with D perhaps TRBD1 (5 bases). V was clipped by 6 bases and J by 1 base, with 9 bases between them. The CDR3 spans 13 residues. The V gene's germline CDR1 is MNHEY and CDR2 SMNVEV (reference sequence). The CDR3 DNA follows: TGTGCCAGCAGACGACAGTCGAACACTGAAGCTTTCTTT. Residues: CASRRQSNTEAFF.

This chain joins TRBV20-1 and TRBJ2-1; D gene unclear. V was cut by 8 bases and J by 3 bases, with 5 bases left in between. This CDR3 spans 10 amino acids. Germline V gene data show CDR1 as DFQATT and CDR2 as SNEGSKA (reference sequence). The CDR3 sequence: CSLDYNEQFF. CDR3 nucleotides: TGCAGTCTGGACTACAATGAGCAGTTCTTC.

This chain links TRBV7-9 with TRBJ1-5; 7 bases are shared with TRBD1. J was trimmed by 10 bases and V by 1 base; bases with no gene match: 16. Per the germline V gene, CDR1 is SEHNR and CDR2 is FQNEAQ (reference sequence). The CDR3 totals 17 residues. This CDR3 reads CASSLGGEQGSPFPQHF. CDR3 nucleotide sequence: TGTGCCAGCAGCTTAGGAGGAGAACAGGGGTCTCCCTTCCCCCAGCATTTT.

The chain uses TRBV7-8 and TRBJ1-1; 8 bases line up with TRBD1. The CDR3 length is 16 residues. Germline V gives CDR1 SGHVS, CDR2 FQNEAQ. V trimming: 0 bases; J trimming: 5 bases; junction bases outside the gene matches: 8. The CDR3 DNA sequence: TGTGCCAGCAGCTTAGCAACAGGGGGGTTAGGAACTGAAGCTTTCTTT. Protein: CASSLATGGLGTEAFF.

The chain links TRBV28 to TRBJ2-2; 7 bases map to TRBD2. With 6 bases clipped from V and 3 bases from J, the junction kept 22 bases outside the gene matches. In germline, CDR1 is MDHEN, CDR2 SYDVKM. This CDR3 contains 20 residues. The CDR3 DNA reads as TGTGCCAGCAGCCATATTATTGACGCCCCCCTAGCGGAAGACACCGGGGAGCTGTTTTTT. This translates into CASSHIIDAPLAEDTGELFF.

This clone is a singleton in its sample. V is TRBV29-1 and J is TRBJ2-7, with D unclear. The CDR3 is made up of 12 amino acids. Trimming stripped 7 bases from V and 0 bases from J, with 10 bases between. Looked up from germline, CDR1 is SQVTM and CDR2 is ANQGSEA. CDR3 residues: CSASAGSYEQYF. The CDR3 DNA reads TGCAGCGCATCGGCCGGCTCCTACGAGCAGTACTTC.

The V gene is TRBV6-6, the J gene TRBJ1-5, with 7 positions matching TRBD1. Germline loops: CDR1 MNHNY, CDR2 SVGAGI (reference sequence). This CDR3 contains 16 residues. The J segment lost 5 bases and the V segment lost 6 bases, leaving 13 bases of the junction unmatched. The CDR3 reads CASRNLIQGGDQPQHF. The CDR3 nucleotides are TGTGCCAGCAGGAATCTAATTCAGGGGGGGGATCAGCCCCAGCATTTT.

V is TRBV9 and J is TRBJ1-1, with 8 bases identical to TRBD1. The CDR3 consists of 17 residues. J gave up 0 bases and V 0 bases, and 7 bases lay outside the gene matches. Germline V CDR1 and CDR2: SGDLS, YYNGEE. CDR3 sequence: CASSVVSGGVMNTEAFF. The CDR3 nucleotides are TGTGCCAGCAGCGTAGTATCAGGGGGCGTTATGAACACTGAAGCTTTCTTT.

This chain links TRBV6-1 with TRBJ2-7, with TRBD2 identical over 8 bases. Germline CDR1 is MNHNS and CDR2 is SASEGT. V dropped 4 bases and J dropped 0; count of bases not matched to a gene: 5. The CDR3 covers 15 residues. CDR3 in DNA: TGTGCCAGCAGTGGTCAGAGCGGGAGCTCCTACGAGCAGTACTTC. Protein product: CASSGQSGSSYEQYF.

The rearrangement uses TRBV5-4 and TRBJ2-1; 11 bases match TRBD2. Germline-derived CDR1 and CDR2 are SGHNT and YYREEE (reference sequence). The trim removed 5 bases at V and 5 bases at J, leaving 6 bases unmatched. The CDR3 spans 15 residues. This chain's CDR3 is CASRPLAGVNNEQFF. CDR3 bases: TGTGCCAGCAGACCACTAGCGGGAGTTAACAATGAGCAGTTCTTC.

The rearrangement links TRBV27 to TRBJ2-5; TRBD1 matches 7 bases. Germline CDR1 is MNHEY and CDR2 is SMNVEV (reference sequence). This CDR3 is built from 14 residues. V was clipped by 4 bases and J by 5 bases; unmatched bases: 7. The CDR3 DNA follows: TGTGCCAGCAGTTCGCGACAGGGTTTGGAGACCCAGTACTTC. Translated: CASSSRQGLETQYF.

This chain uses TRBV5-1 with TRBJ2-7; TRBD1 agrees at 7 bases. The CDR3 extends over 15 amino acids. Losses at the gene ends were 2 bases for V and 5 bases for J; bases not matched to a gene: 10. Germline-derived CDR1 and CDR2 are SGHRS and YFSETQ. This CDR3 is CASSLRQGLGDEQYF. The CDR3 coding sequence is TGCGCCAGCAGCTTAAGACAGGGTCTCGGTGACGAGCAGTACTTC.

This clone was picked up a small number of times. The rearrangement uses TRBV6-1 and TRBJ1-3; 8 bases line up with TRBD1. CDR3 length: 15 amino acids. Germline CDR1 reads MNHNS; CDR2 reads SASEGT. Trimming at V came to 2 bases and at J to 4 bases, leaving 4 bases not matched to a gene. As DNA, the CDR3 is TGTGCCAGCAGTGAACGAACAGGGGGAGGAAACACCATATATTTT. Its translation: CASSERTGGGNTIYF.

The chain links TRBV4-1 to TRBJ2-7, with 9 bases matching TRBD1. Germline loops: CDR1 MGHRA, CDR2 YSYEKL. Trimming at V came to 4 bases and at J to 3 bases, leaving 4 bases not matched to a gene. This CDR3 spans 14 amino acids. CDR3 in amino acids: CASSPRQGGYEQYF. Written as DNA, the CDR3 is TGCGCCAGCAGCCCACGACAGGGGGGCTACGAGCAGTACTTC.

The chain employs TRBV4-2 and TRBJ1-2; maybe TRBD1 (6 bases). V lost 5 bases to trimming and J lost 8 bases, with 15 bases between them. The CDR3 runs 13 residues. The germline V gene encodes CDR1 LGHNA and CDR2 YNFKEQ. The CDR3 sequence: CASSLDRNRGYTF. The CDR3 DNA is TGTGCCAGCAGCTTGGACAGAAATAGGGGCTACACCTTC.

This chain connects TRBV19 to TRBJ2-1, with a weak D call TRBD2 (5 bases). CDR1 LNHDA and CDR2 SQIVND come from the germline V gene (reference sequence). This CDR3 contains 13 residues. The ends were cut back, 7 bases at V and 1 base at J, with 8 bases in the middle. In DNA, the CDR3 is TGTGCCAGTACGACGGGATCCTACAATGAGCAGTTCTTC. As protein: CASTTGSYNEQFF.

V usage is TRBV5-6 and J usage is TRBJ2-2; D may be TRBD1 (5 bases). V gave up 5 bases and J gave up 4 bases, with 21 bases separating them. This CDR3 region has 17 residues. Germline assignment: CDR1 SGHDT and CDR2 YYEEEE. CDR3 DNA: TGTGCCAGCAGAGACAGTGCGTGGGGATTGGGCACCGGGGAGCTGTTTTTT. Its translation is CASRDSAWGLGTGELFF.

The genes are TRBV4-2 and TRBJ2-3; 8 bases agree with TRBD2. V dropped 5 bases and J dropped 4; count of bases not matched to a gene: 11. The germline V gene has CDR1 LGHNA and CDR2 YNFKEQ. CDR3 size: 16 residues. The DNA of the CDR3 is TGTGCCAGCAGCTCAACTAGCGGATCAGGGTCAGATACGCAGTATTTT. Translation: CASSSTSGSGSDTQYF.